The rows below give T cell receptor beta chains drawn from one sample of a study of shared clonotypes between healthy human individuals. The data were produced by immunoSEQ multiplex PCR, yet TCRdb's version contains in-frame clones alone and is incomplete. Of approximately 1.1 million clones in the sample, 78% were seen once. The sample consisted of memory CD4+ T cells from PBMCs. The origin of the receptors is a man between 18 and 35 years old in good health. Some clones in this sample may be carry-over from other donors' samples. CDR3s include the opening cysteine and the closing phenylalanine or tryptophan. The D gene is left open where the match is weak. The size entry is marked missing in some rows and otherwise reads once, few, many or a size class.

clone_size: once
j_call: TRBJ2-7
v_call: TRBV18
d_call: TRBD1
cdr3_aa: CASSPGTGEYEQYF
cdr3_nt: TGTGCCAGCTCACCCGGGACAGGTGAATACGAGCAGTACTTC

clone_size: .
j_call: TRBJ2-2
v_call: TRBV19
d_call: .
cdr3_aa: CASSRRQVRGTGELFF
cdr3_nt: TGTGCCAGTAGTAGAAGGCAGGTACGAGGGACCGGGGAGCTGTTTTTT

clone_size: .
j_call: TRBJ2-5
v_call: TRBV5-1
d_call: TRBD2
cdr3_aa: CASSPGFIEREETQYF
cdr3_nt: TGCGCCAGCAGCCCGGGCTTTATAGAGCGGGAGGAGACCCAGTACTTC

clone_size: .
j_call: TRBJ1-2
v_call: TRBV6-4
d_call: .
cdr3_aa: CASRDYNYGYTF
cdr3_nt: TGTGCCAGCAGAGACTATAACTATGGCTACACCTTC

clone_size: .
j_call: TRBJ2-3
v_call: TRBV28
d_call: TRBD2
cdr3_aa: CASSKWLAADTQYF
cdr3_nt: TGTGCCAGCAGTAAATGGCTAGCGGCAGATACGCAGTATTTT

clone_size: .
j_call: TRBJ1-3
v_call: TRBV10-3
d_call: TRBD1
cdr3_aa: CAISGWAGGSGNTIYF
cdr3_nt: TGTGCCATCAGTGGCTGGGCAGGGGGCTCTGGAAACACCATATATTTT

clone_size: .
j_call: TRBJ2-3
v_call: TRBV4-1
d_call: .
cdr3_aa: CASSPLAMFHHSTDTQYF
cdr3_nt: TGCGCCAGCAGCCCTTTAGCAATGTTCCACCATAGCACAGATACGCAGTATTTT

clone_size: .
j_call: TRBJ1-1
v_call: TRBV28
d_call: .
cdr3_aa: CASSSQGRTEAFF
cdr3_nt: TGTGCCAGCAGTTCTCAGGGCCGAACTGAAGCTTTCTTT

clone_size: .
j_call: TRBJ1-1
v_call: TRBV11-3
d_call: .
cdr3_aa: CASSYSDGEAFF
cdr3_nt: TGTGCCAGCAGCTATTCTGACGGTGAAGCTTTCTTT

clone_size: .
j_call: TRBJ1-3
v_call: TRBV5-1
d_call: .
cdr3_aa: CASSHGSSGNTIYF
cdr3_nt: TGCGCCAGCAGCCATGGTTCCTCTGGAAACACCATATATTTT

clone_size: .
j_call: TRBJ1-5
v_call: TRBV28
d_call: .
cdr3_aa: CASSLRTLYYQPQHF
cdr3_nt: TGTGCCAGCAGCCTTCGGACCCTCTATTATCAGCCCCAGCATTTT

clone_size: few
j_call: TRBJ1-2
v_call: TRBV10-3
d_call: TRBD1
cdr3_aa: CAISEPLSGTAYGYTF
cdr3_nt: TGTGCCATCAGTGAGCCGTTGTCCGGGACAGCCTATGGCTACACCTTC

clone_size: .
j_call: TRBJ1-1
v_call: TRBV18
d_call: .
cdr3_aa: CASSPNRDTEAFF
cdr3_nt: TGTGCCAGCTCACCGAACAGGGATACTGAAGCTTTCTTT

clone_size: few
j_call: TRBJ1-1
v_call: TRBV5-6
d_call: TRBD1
cdr3_aa: CASSLGRQGRFAFF
cdr3_nt: TGTGCCAGCAGCTTGGGGCGACAGGGCAGGTTTGCTTTCTTT

clone_size: .
j_call: TRBJ1-2
v_call: TRBV28
d_call: TRBD1
cdr3_aa: CASSSGQGGRLDGYTF
cdr3_nt: TGTGCCAGCAGTTCGGGACAGGGCGGGAGACTGGATGGCTACACCTTC

clone_size: .
j_call: TRBJ1-2
v_call: TRBV15
d_call: .
cdr3_aa: CATSRDYGSYGYTF
cdr3_nt: TGTGCCACCAGCAGAGATTACGGGAGCTATGGCTACACCTTC

clone_size: .
j_call: TRBJ2-2
v_call: TRBV9
d_call: TRBD2
cdr3_aa: CASTVGLAGVGELFF
cdr3_nt: TGTGCCAGCACTGTGGGACTAGCGGGAGTCGGGGAGCTGTTTTTT

clone_size: few
j_call: TRBJ1-1
v_call: TRBV5-4
d_call: .
cdr3_aa: CASSRRVGLTFF
cdr3_nt: TGTGCCAGCAGCCGGCGGGTGGGGTTAACTTTCTTT

clone_size: .
j_call: TRBJ2-2
v_call: TRBV7-8
d_call: .
cdr3_aa: CASRYWTTQGGELFF
cdr3_nt: TGTGCCAGCCGCTACTGGACTACCCAGGGAGGGGAGCTGTTTTTT

clone_size: few
j_call: TRBJ2-7
v_call: TRBV19
d_call: TRBD1
cdr3_aa: CASSISRDRVYEQYF
cdr3_nt: TGTGCCAGTAGTATATCCCGGGACAGGGTATACGAGCAGTACTTC

clone_size: .
j_call: TRBJ2-7
v_call: TRBV5-1
d_call: TRBD2
cdr3_aa: CASSFSGGAYEQYF
cdr3_nt: TGCGCCAGCAGCTTTAGCGGGGGGGCCTACGAGCAGTACTTC